Listed here are 21 T cell receptor beta chains from one sample, sequenced in a study of blood T cell repertoires in COVID-19. Clones were sequenced by immunoSEQ multiplex PCR, and TCRdb holds only the in-frame ones, with some missing. The sample holds roughly 67,000 clones, about 90% seen once. The sequencing sample was made of peripheral blood. Source of these receptors: a middle-aged man with active COVID-19.

The V gene is TRBV11-2, the J gene TRBJ1-6; 11 bases are a match to TRBD1. Germline CDR1 is SGHAT and CDR2 is FQNNGV. After removal of 5 bases from V and 7 bases from J, the junction contained 10 bases not matched to a gene. The CDR3 has 17 residues. CDR3 bases: TGTGCCAGCAGCGACCCGGACAGGGGGCTTGGCAATTCACCCCTCCACTTT. Protein product: CASSDPDRGLGNSPLHF.

V is TRBV24-1 and J is TRBJ2-1, with TRBD1 matching over 8 bases. From germline, CDR1 is KGHDR and CDR2 SFDVKD. The junction had 13 bases not matched to a gene; V was cut back by 7 bases and J by 6 bases. The CDR3 extends over 16 amino acids. The CDR3 DNA is TGTGCCACCAGCAGGGCAGGAGACAGGGGATTCAATGAGCAGTTCTTC. This codes for CATSRAGDRGFNEQFF.

The chain couples TRBV7-9 to TRBJ1-6; possible D gene TRBD1, 6 bases. The CDR3 has 14 amino acids. Trimming removed 5 bases from V and 7 bases from J, with 12 bases in between. Looked up from germline, CDR1 is SEHNR and CDR2 is FQNEAQ (reference sequence). The chain's CDR3 is CASSPGVVNSPLHF. Here the CDR3 DNA reads TGTGCCAGCAGCCCAGGGGTGGTAAATTCACCCCTCCACTTT.

Written as DNA, the CDR3 is TGTGCCAGCAGTAGACAGCCCCTGAACACTGAAGCTTTCTTT. It translates to CASSRQPLNTEAFF. The chain employs TRBV7-9 and TRBJ1-1, with D perhaps matching TRBD1 (5 bases). Deletions cut 6 bases from V and 0 bases from J, with 11 bases between. The CDR3 length is 14 residues. Germline V gene lookup returns CDR1 SEHNR and CDR2 FQNEAQ (reference sequence).

V usage is TRBV5-1 and J usage is TRBJ2-3; TRBD1 matches at 7 bases. The germline V gene encodes CDR1 SGHRS and CDR2 YFSETQ. The J segment lost 4 bases and the V segment lost 2 bases, leaving 4 bases of the junction unmatched. The CDR3 is 14 amino acids. The CDR3 loop is CASSFRGLSDTQYF. CDR3 nucleotides: TGCGCCAGCAGCTTTAGGGGGCTTTCAGATACGCAGTATTTT.

V and J are TRBV28 and TRBJ2-3, with a weak D call TRBD1 (5 bases). V was trimmed by 2 bases and J by 5 bases, leaving 5 bases between them. The CDR3 runs 12 residues. Per the germline V gene, CDR1 is MDHEN and CDR2 is SYDVKM. DNA of the CDR3: TGTGCCAGCAGTTTAAGGGGAGATACGCAGTATTTT. This codes for CASSLRGDTQYF.

The chain combines TRBV4-1 with TRBJ2-1; TRBD2 matches 9 bases. V lost 1 base and J lost 10; bases outside the gene matches: 8. Germline values: CDR1 MGHRA, CDR2 YSYEKL. The length of the CDR3 is 15 residues. The CDR3 nucleotides are TGCGCCAGCAGCCAAGGACTGGTAGCGGGGGACGAGCAGTTCTTC. Amino acid sequence: CASSQGLVAGDEQFF.

The rearrangement links TRBV7-9 to TRBJ2-1; no clear D. Germline CDR1 is SEHNR and CDR2 is FQNEAQ (reference sequence). V lost 5 bases to trimming and J lost 7 bases, with 12 bases between them. This CDR3 contains 13 residues. The CDR3 sequence is CASSGYAGNEQFF. The CDR3 region has the DNA TGTGCCAGCAGCGGATACGCCGGGAATGAGCAGTTCTTC.

This clone has just one count. The chain links TRBV28 to TRBJ1-1; D is perhaps TRBD1 (5 bases). CDR3 size: 15 residues. Trimming removed 3 bases from V and 6 bases from J, with 17 bases in between. CDR1 and CDR2 (germline): MDHEN, SYDVKM. DNA for the CDR3: TGTGCCAGCAGTTTTCCATGGACATTGAGTTCTGAAGCTTTCTTT. This gives the protein CASSFPWTLSSEAFF.

This chain joins TRBV6-5 and TRBJ2-2; a possible D gene is TRBD2 (6 bases). Germline CDR1 and CDR2: MNHEY and SVGAGI. The CDR3 is 12 amino acids. Deletions cut 10 bases from V and 8 bases from J, with 14 bases between. This chain's CDR3 is CATREVWGELFF. For the CDR3, the DNA is TGTGCCACCAGGGAGGTCTGGGGGGAGCTGTTTTTT.

V and J are TRBV2 and TRBJ1-5; D is undetermined. The CDR3 length is 14 residues. V was clipped by 4 bases and J by 1 base, with 8 bases between them. Germline values: CDR1 SNHLY, CDR2 FYNNEI. As DNA, the CDR3 is TGTGCCAGCAGTGCGACGGGAAGCAATCAGCCCCAGCATTTT. Protein: CASSATGSNQPQHF.

V usage is TRBV7-2 and J usage is TRBJ1-2; 8 bases are shared with TRBD1. V was pared by 2 bases and J by 3 bases, with 5 bases of the junction left unmatched. Germline lookup yields CDR1 SGHTA and CDR2 FQGNSA. This CDR3 contains 15 residues. The CDR3 here is CASSLSRGQDYGYTF. The DNA for the CDR3 is TGTGCCAGCAGCTTAAGCAGGGGGCAGGACTATGGCTACACCTTC.

CDR3 residues: CSVRPGETQYF. The CDR3 region has the DNA TGCAGCGTTCGCCCAGGGGAGACCCAGTACTTC. The chain links TRBV29-1 to TRBJ2-5; D might be TRBD1 (5 bases). Trimming left V 5 bases short and J 5 bases short, with 9 bases between. CDR3 length: 11 amino acids. CDR1 is SQVTM, CDR2 ANQGSEA, per germline. Complete variable domain (other parts from reference TRBV29-1 and TRBJ2-5): SAVISQKPSRDICQRGTSLTIQCQVDSQVTMMFWYRQQPGQSLTLIATANQGSEATYESGFVIDKFPISRPNLTFSTLTVSNMSPEDSSIYLCSVRPGETQYFGPGTRLLVL.

This clone was observed many times. The CDR3 sequence: CASSSGILGGNTEAFF. The CDR3 nucleotides read TGTGCCAGCAGCTCGGGTATTTTGGGAGGGAACACTGAAGCTTTCTTT. V and J are TRBV7-8 and TRBJ1-1, with no clear D. The V end was cut by 4 bases, the J end by 1 base, with 16 bases between. Germline CDR1 SGHVS, CDR2 FQNEAQ. The CDR3 runs 16 residues.

The rearrangement joins TRBV18 to TRBJ1-5; D gene uncertain. The CDR3 has 13 residues. The V gene's germline CDR1 is KGHSH and CDR2 LQKENI. V was shortened by 5 bases and J by 4 bases, with 9 bases between the two germline ends. The CDR3 DNA reads TGTGCCAGCTCAACAAAGACTAATCAGCCCCAGCATTTT. It specifies CASSTKTNQPQHF. The complete variable domain, with remaining parts taken from reference TRBV18 and TRBJ1-5, reads NAGVMQNPRHLVRRRGQEARLRCSPMKGHSHVYWYRQLPEEGLKFMVYLQKENIIDESGMPKERFSAEFPKEGPSILRIQQVVRGDSAAYFCASSTKTNQPQHFGDGTRLSIL.

V usage is TRBV5-1 and J usage is TRBJ2-1, with TRBD1 matching over 12 bases. There are 14 residues in the CDR3. Unmatched junction bases numbered 4, after V lost 3 bases and J lost 9 bases. Germline CDR1 is SGHRS and CDR2 is YFSETQ. The CDR3 DNA sequence: TGCGCCAGCAGCTCCGGGACAGGGGGCGGTGAGCAGTTCTTC. Translated, it gives CASSSGTGGGEQFF. The full variable domain, its missing parts supplied by reference TRBV5-1 and TRBJ2-1, is KAGVTQTPRYLIKTRGQQVTLSCSPISGHRSVSWYQQTPGQGLQFLFEYFSETQRNKGNFPGRFSGRQFSNSRSEMNVSTLELGDSALYLCASSSGTGGGEQFFGPGTRLTVL.

V is TRBV6-6 and J is TRBJ1-1; TRBD1 matches 7 bases. After removal of 7 bases from V and 1 base from J, the junction contained 6 bases not matched to a gene. This CDR3 spans 14 amino acids. From germline, CDR1 is MNHNY and CDR2 SVGAGI (reference sequence). CDR3 amino acids: CASTVYRGNTEAFF. In DNA, the CDR3 is TGTGCCAGCACCGTTTACAGGGGGAACACTGAAGCTTTCTTT.

This clone appeared a few times. The chain employs TRBV10-3 and TRBJ2-1; tentative D call: TRBD2 (6 bases). V shed 3 bases and J shed 1 base, with 19 bases lying between them. Germline V gene lookup returns CDR1 ENHRY and CDR2 SYGVKD. The CDR3 consists of 18 residues. DNA for the CDR3: TGTGCCATCAGTGAAAGTCGTATGACTAGTCGGTCCTACAATGAGCAGTTCTTC. This codes for CAISESRMTSRSYNEQFF.

The chain recombines TRBV9 with TRBJ2-7; D may be TRBD1 (5 bases). Germline values: CDR1 SGDLS, CDR2 YYNGEE. Trimming took off 0 bases at V and 2 bases at J, with 12 bases between the two ends. This CDR3 has 15 residues. The CDR3 is CASSVDLGQTYEQYF. The DNA for the CDR3 is TGTGCCAGCAGCGTAGATCTAGGACAAACCTACGAGCAGTACTTC.

This chain connects TRBV5-6 to TRBJ2-5; D remains unclear. Trimming took 0 bases from V and 5 from J, leaving 8 bases between them. Germline CDR1 reads SGHDT; CDR2 reads YYEEEE. The CDR3 consists of 13 residues. Here the CDR3 DNA reads TGTGCCAGCAGCTTGGGGCAGAGGGAGACCCAGTACTTC. Translation gives CASSLGQRETQYF.

This clone turned up a few times. This sequence joins TRBV27 and TRBJ1-1; 10 nucleotides agree with TRBD1. The trim removed 6 bases at V and 8 bases at J, leaving 6 bases unmatched. The germline CDR1 and CDR2 sequences are MNHEY and SMNVEV (reference sequence). This CDR3 contains 13 residues. The CDR3 spells CASRRQGAGEAFF. The CDR3 nucleotides are TGTGCCAGCAGACGACAGGGGGCTGGGGAAGCTTTCTTT.